The clone carrying this TCR beta chain showed up many times. As yet, its antigen is unknown. This record comes from a study of read filtering for tumor transcriptome and immune sequencing. Across the study: DNase treatment preceded whole-transcriptome library preparation. The study, taken as a whole, reports: The CD138-negative fraction was mixed bone marrow immune cells, not pure T cells. Dropping single-read clonotypes raised IR-seq and RNA-seq shared-clonotype correlation.

Sampling of bone marrow took place during active disease in every patient. Germline CDR1 MNHNS, CDR2 SASEGT. The length of the CDR3 is 14 residues. Trimming took 4 bases from V and 6 from J; bases not matched to a gene: 6. From approximately 400 ng of RNA, a library with molecular barcoded alpha/delta and beta/gamma adaptors was made. TCRdb re-called the reads through MiXCR, storing one row per CDR3 protein. The sample yields 30,000 to 40,000 distinct CDR3 sequences, 14% seen once. The sequenced material came from a population of CD138-negative cells sorted from bone marrow. The source is a donor at least 40 years old with multiple myeloma. The rearrangement links TRBV6-1 to TRBJ1-5; 7 nucleotides line up with TRBD1. The CDR3 nucleotides are TGTGCCAGCAGTGGTGGCAGGGGGGGTCAGCCCCAGCATTTT. Residues: CASSGGRGGQPQHF.